This passage covers 21 T cell receptor beta chains from one sample sequenced in a study of regulatory T cells in long-lasting Graves disease. Time point defined: newly diagnosed GD, antithyroid drugs for less than 3 months. From RNA extracted from PBMCs, the TCR library was made. According to the study, TCR beta libraries were built with iRepertoire HTBI primers and CDR3-region Arm-PCR. A single record per CDR3 protein comes from TCRdb applying MiXCR to the multiplex PCR reads. The data contain over 350,000 distinct CDR3 sequences, around 13% of them singletons. The sample was also linked to a second study, of T cells in Graves' hyperthyroidism and ophthalmopathy.

The source material was peripheral blood mononuclear cells (PBMCs), sampled at new diagnosis, from a patient treated with antithyroid drugs. These receptors were taken from a woman between 45 and 60 years old with Graves disease.

The V gene is TRBV9, the J gene TRBJ2-2; TRBD2 aligns across 11 bases. This CDR3 comprises 17 residues. Germline V gives CDR1 SGDLS, CDR2 YYNGEE. The V and J ends lost 4 bases and 4 bases, in that order; junction bases with no gene match: 9. The CDR3 DNA is TGTGCCAGCAGCCTCACTAGCGGGAGCGGGGGCACCGGGGAGCTGTTTTTT. Translated: CASSLTSGSGGTGELFF.

This clonotype was seen repeatedly, ten times or more. The rearrangement links TRBV6-4 to TRBJ2-1, with D possibly being TRBD1 (5 bases). Germline V gene data show CDR1 as MRHNA and CDR2 as SNTAGT. The CDR3 covers 14 residues. V lost 0 bases and J lost 7, with 10 bases in between. The CDR3 coding sequence is TGTGCCAGCAGTGACTCGGTAGCAGGGAATGAGCAGTTCTTC. Its protein product is CASSDSVAGNEQFF.

This clonotype was seen ten or more times. This chain connects TRBV2 to TRBJ2-1, with no clear D. The length of the CDR3 is 11 residues. CDR1 SNHLY and CDR2 FYNNEI come from the germline V gene. The V end lost 2 bases, the J end lost 4 bases, and 0 bases lay between the germline ends. In nucleotides, the CDR3 is TGTGCCAGCAGTGAATACAATGAGCAGTTCTTC. Its protein is CASSEYNEQFF. Filled out from reference TRBV2 and TRBJ2-1, the complete variable domain reads EPEVTQTPSHQVTQMGQEVILRCVPISNHLYFYWYRQILGQKVEFLVSFYNNEISEKSEIFDDQFSVERPDGSNFTLKIRSTKLEDSAMYFCASSEYNEQFFGPGTRLTVL.

V gene TRBV7-2 combines with J gene TRBJ2-1, with 11 bases aligning to TRBD2. The CDR3 has 19 residues. The V gene's germline CDR1 is SGHTA and CDR2 FQGNSA. J was trimmed by 3 bases and V by 2 bases; bases with no gene match: 12. CDR3 nucleotides: TGTGCCAGCAGCTTAACCTCCCGGCCTAGCGGGAGGATCTACAATGAGCAGTTCTTC. Protein: CASSLTSRPSGRIYNEQFF.

This clonotype was seen repeatedly, ten times or more. The chain links TRBV28 to TRBJ2-3, with D hard to call. Germline loops: CDR1 MDHEN, CDR2 SYDVKM. Trimming stripped 7 bases from V and 2 bases from J, with 7 bases between. CDR3 size: 12 residues. CDR3 amino acids: CASTENTDTQYF. CDR3 nucleotides: TGTGCCAGCACCGAAAACACAGATACGCAGTATTTT.

This clonotype was recorded a few times. This chain connects TRBV19 to TRBJ2-3; D call uncertain. CDR3 length: 15 amino acids. Trimming took 5 bases from V and 2 from J, leaving 14 bases between them. The germline V gene encodes CDR1 LNHDA and CDR2 SQIVND (reference sequence). CDR3 nucleotide sequence: TGTGCCAGTAGTCGGGCGAATCCCGCCACAGATACGCAGTATTTT. Protein: CASSRANPATDTQYF. Full variable domain (remainder filled in from reference TRBV19 and TRBJ2-3): DGGITQSPKYLFRKEGQNVTLSCEQNLNHDAMYWYRQDPGQGLRLIYYSQIVNDFQKGDIAEGYSVSREKKESFPLTVTSAQKNPTAFYLCASSRANPATDTQYFGPGTRLTVL.

This sequence joins TRBV7-3 and TRBJ2-1, with D possibly matching TRBD2 (6 bases). The CDR3 extends over 16 amino acids. V shed 1 base and J shed 4 bases, with 14 bases lying between them. Germline CDR1 SGHTA, CDR2 FQGTGA. In DNA, the CDR3 is TGTGCCAGCAGCTTAAGTGGGGGGACTGCATACAATGAGCAGTTCTTC. The encoded protein is CASSLSGGTAYNEQFF.

The chain couples TRBV2 to TRBJ1-2; no definite D call. Trimming took off 8 bases at V and 7 bases at J, with 17 bases between the two ends. The CDR3 has 13 residues. Germline lookup yields CDR1 SNHLY and CDR2 FYNNEI. CDR3 in amino acids: CASRADALIGYTF. The CDR3 DNA follows: TGTGCCAGCCGGGCCGACGCCTTAATTGGCTACACCTTC.

Many counts were recorded for this clonotype. The V call is TRBV2, the J call TRBJ2-6; D gene uncertain. The CDR3 loop spans 14 amino acids. CDR1 and CDR2 (germline): SNHLY, FYNNEI. V was cut by 2 bases and J by 0 bases, with 2 bases left in between. The CDR3 sequence: CASSESSGANVLTF. DNA of the CDR3: TGTGCCAGCAGTGAAAGCTCTGGGGCCAACGTCCTGACTTTC.

This clonotype was picked up many times. This rearrangement joins TRBV6-1 to TRBJ1-6; D is perhaps TRBD1 (5 bases). The CDR3 contains 16 residues. Per germline, CDR1 MNHNS and CDR2 SASEGT. V was shortened by 4 bases and J by 8 bases, with 18 bases between the two germline ends. The CDR3 region has the DNA TGTGCCAGCAGTGGTTTGGACACGCGTTTAGATTCACCCCTCCACTTT. Translated, it gives CASSGLDTRLDSPLHF.

The CDR3 nucleotides read TGTGCCAGCAGCTTATCGGATGAGCAGTTCTTC. Translated: CASSLSDEQFF. The chain joins TRBV7-8 to TRBJ2-1; D is unresolved. Trimming shortened V by 2 bases and J by 8 bases, and 4 bases separated the two germline ends. Germline loops: CDR1 SGHVS, CDR2 FQNEAQ. The CDR3 is made up of 11 amino acids.

This clonotype occurred many times. The chain employs TRBV20-1 and TRBJ2-7; D gene uncertain. Germline loops: CDR1 DFQATT, CDR2 SNEGSKA (reference sequence). The CDR3 totals 15 residues. Trimming pared 6 bases from V and 0 bases from J, leaving 18 bases between. CDR3 residues: CSAETSPWRSYEQYF. In DNA, the CDR3 is TGCAGTGCCGAGACATCGCCCTGGCGCTCCTACGAGCAGTACTTC.

A remark on this clonotype: This could be a read error, since a much larger clone is one nucleotide away. The rearrangement joins TRBV28 to TRBJ2-1; 9 positions agree with TRBD1. This CDR3 spans 15 amino acids. With 4 bases clipped from V and 10 bases from J, the junction kept 11 bases outside the gene matches. CDR1 and CDR2 from the germline V gene are MDHEN and SYDVKM. The CDR3 reads CASSYPGQGSHEQFF. In nucleotides, the CDR3 is TGTGCCAGCAGTTATCCGGGACAGGGAAGCCACGAGCAGTTCTTC.

As for this clonotype: With a much larger clone just one base away, this may be a read error. The chain carries TRBV6-2 or TRBV6-3 and TRBJ2-1; D might be TRBD2 (5 bases). CDR3 length: 17 amino acids. CDR1 and CDR2 (germline): MNHEY, SVGEGT. DNA for the CDR3: TGTGACAGCAGCCGGTGGGTTCAGACTACCAAGAACAATGAGCAGTTCTTC. This encodes CDSSRWVQTTKNNEQFF.

This clonotype was found many times. V usage is TRBV3-1 and J usage is TRBJ1-5, with a weak D call TRBD1 (5 bases). The CDR3 sequence is 17 residues long. The V gene lost 3 bases and the J gene lost 2 bases, with 17 bases spanning the gap. Germline loops: CDR1 LGHDT, CDR2 YNNKEL (reference sequence). Here the CDR3 reads CASSQTWAGGGNQPQHF. The DNA of the CDR3 is TGTGCCAGCAGCCAGACCTGGGCGGGAGGGGGCAATCAGCCCCAGCATTTT. The full variable domain, with the rest looked up from reference TRBV3-1 and TRBJ1-5, is DTAVSQTPKYLVTQMGNDKSIKCEQNLGHDTMYWYKQDSKKFLKIMFSYNNKELIINETVPNRFSPKSPDKAHLNLHINSLELGDSAVYFCASSQTWAGGGNQPQHFGDGTRLSIL.

A remark on this clonotype: Possible read error: a much larger clone is one base away. J is TRBJ2-1 and V is TRBV6-2 or TRBV6-3, with 9 bases fitting TRBD2. Germline CDR1 reads MNHEY; CDR2 reads SVGEGT. CDR3 length equals 17 residues. J lost 4 bases, V lost 4 bases, and 11 bases had no gene match. CDR3 in amino acids: CASSCSGLAGTYNEQFF. CDR3 bases: TGTGCCAGCAGTTGCTCGGGGCTAGCGGGGACATACAATGAGCAGTTCTTC.

For the CDR3, the DNA is TGTGCCACCGGGACTAGCGGCTACAATGAGCAGTTCTTC. The encoded protein is CATGTSGYNEQFF. The chain employs TRBV25-1 and TRBJ2-1, with TRBD2 identical over 11 bases. CDR3 length equals 13 residues. Per the germline V gene, CDR1 is MGHDK and CDR2 is SYGVNS. The V and J ends lost 10 bases and 3 bases, in that order; junction bases with no gene match: 2.

This clonotype was counted many times. This CDR3 reads CASRTSGRFEQFF. The CDR3 DNA reads as TGTGCCAGCAGGACTAGCGGGAGGTTTGAGCAGTTCTTC. The rearrangement uses TRBV2 and TRBJ2-1; 13 bases fit TRBD2. Trimming cost V 6 bases and J 9 bases; bases outside gene matches: 2. CDR1 SNHLY and CDR2 FYNNEI come from the germline V gene. The CDR3 covers 13 residues.

In DNA, the CDR3 is TGTGCCAGCAGCGTAGCCCTGGGGGAGTACAATGAGCAGTTCTTC. Translating it yields CASSVALGEYNEQFF. V gene TRBV9 combines with J gene TRBJ2-1; D could derive from TRBD1 or TRBD2 (5 bases each). Between the trimmed V and J ends, which lost 0 bases and 4 bases, there was a span of 11 bases. This CDR3 contains 15 residues. Germline V lookup: CDR1 SGDLS, CDR2 YYNGEE. Together with reference TRBV9 and TRBJ2-1, the CDR3 gives the full variable domain: DSGVTQTPKHLITATGQRVTLRCSPRSGDLSVYWYQQSLDQGLQFLIQYYNGEERAKGNILERFSAQQFPDLHSELNLSSLELGDSALYFCASSVALGEYNEQFFGPGTRLTVL.

Of note for this clonotype: A much more abundant neighbour one base away suggests this may be a read error. The rearrangement uses TRBV28 and TRBJ2-1, with TRBD1 matching over 8 bases. This CDR3 is built from 16 residues. J lost 5 bases, V lost 3 bases, and 9 bases had no gene match. Germline V lookup: CDR1 MDHEN, CDR2 SYDVKM. The CDR3 DNA is TGTGCCAGCAGTTTGCCCCTGGACAGGGCGGACAATGAGCAGTTCTTC. Its protein product is CASSLPLDRADNEQFF.

This clonotype turned up a few times. The gene calls are TRBV5-1 and TRBJ2-1; no definite D call. V lost 4 bases and J 3 bases, leaving 8 bases between the germline ends. The CDR3 consists of 13 residues. Germline values: CDR1 SGHRS, CDR2 YFSETQ. CDR3 in amino acids: CASSEIDYNEQFF. CDR3 bases: TGCGCCAGCAGCGAAATCGACTACAATGAGCAGTTCTTC.